The 23 T cell receptor beta chains given below trace back to one sample, sequenced in a study of T-cell memory formation after mild COVID-19 (dated by TCRdb to the early 2020s). The method was 5' RACE. The data were produced on an Illumina NovaSeq 6000. The public reads were reprocessed in TCRdb via fastp at Q25 and MiXCR, keeping in-frame beta chains. For every CDR3 protein sequence, its rows merge into one entry that carries the most common genes and DNA. The sample table records hundreds of thousands of distinct CDR3 sequences; roughly 17% of these occur just once. The leading ten clones occupy roughly 8% of the sample. The sequenced sample was PBMCs or a T cell subset sorted from them (not recorded which). Every receptor here comes from an adult woman who had mild COVID-19 (a few samples of this study predate the infection). The sample titles of this study are shuffled in the database, so cell type and time point are left out; the donor was told from shared clones.

This clonotype appeared many times. The V and J genes are TRBV18 and TRBJ2-1; TRBD2 agrees at 14 bases. The CDR3 extends over 15 amino acids. V was pared by 6 bases and J by 5 bases, with 3 bases of the junction left unmatched. Germline lookup yields CDR1 KGHSH and CDR2 LQKENI. This CDR3 reads CASSPGLAGDNEQFF. DNA of the CDR3: TGTGCCAGCTCCCCGGGACTAGCGGGGGACAATGAGCAGTTCTTC.

J is TRBJ1-1 and V is TRBV5-5; no firm D call. The CDR3 sequence is 13 residues long. Between the trimmed V and J ends, which lost 4 bases and 3 bases, there was a span of 10 bases. The germline gives CDR1 SGHKS, CDR2 YYEKEE (reference sequence). The CDR3 nucleotides are TGTGCCAGCAGCATTGGAGAGGACACTGAAGCTTTCTTT. This encodes CASSIGEDTEAFF.

The chain links TRBV7-9 to TRBJ1-4; possibly TRBD1 for D (5 bases). Per the germline V gene, CDR1 is SEHNR and CDR2 is FQNEAQ (reference sequence). V lost 4 bases and J lost 13, with 16 bases in between. The CDR3 is made up of 13 amino acids. CDR3 amino acids: CASSWRGLEGLFF. The CDR3 DNA sequence: TGTGCCAGCAGCTGGAGGGGACTTGAGGGACTGTTTTTT.

In its sample, this clonotype was seen a few times. The rearrangement uses TRBV20-1 and TRBJ1-2, with TRBD1 identical over 7 bases. The CDR3 consists of 15 residues. Germline V lookup: CDR1 DFQATT, CDR2 SNEGSKA (reference sequence). V was clipped by 0 bases and J by 4 bases; unmatched bases: 8. The CDR3 loop reads CSARDRHRGGYGYTF. In DNA form, the CDR3 reads TGCAGTGCTAGAGACCGCCACAGGGGAGGCTATGGCTACACCTTC.

The V call is TRBV4-1, the J call TRBJ2-2; D uncertain. V dropped 1 base and J dropped 3 bases, with 12 bases sitting between them. The CDR3 loop spans 16 amino acids. Germline CDR1 and CDR2: MGHRA and YSYEKL. CDR3 sequence reads: CASSQGGPLHTGELFF. The CDR3 DNA sequence: TGCGCCAGCAGCCAAGGAGGACCGTTACACACCGGGGAGCTGTTTTTT.

This clonotype appeared a few times. The V and J genes are TRBV5-5 and TRBJ1-6; TRBD1 matches at 7 bases. The CDR3 spans 15 residues. Germline CDR1 reads SGHKS; CDR2 reads YYEKEE (reference sequence). V was pared by 2 bases and J by 7 bases, with 6 bases of the junction left unmatched. CDR3 in amino acids: CASSFTGDNNSPLHF. The CDR3 DNA reads TGTGCCAGCAGCTTTACAGGGGATAACAATTCACCCCTCCACTTT.

This clonotype has a handful of counts. The chain employs TRBV29-1 and TRBJ2-1, with D possibly matching TRBD2 (6 bases). The CDR3 contains 14 residues. Trimming removed 3 bases at V and 9 bases at J, with 18 bases between. Germline V gene data show CDR1 as SQVTM and CDR2 as ANQGSEA. The CDR3 nucleotides read TGCAGCGTTGATGGGACTGCAAGGATGAGTGAGCAGTTCTTC. Translation: CSVDGTARMSEQFF.

The rearrangement uses TRBV11-1 and TRBJ2-5; 7 nucleotides match TRBD1. V lost 5 bases to trimming and J lost 5 bases; unmatched junction nucleotides: 11. The CDR3 has 15 amino acids. CDR1 and CDR2 from the germline V gene are SGHAT and FQDESV (reference sequence). The DNA of the CDR3 is TGTGCCAGCAGCATTGGGACAGCCCCGGAGGAGACCCAGTACTTC. Translated: CASSIGTAPEETQYF.

The genes are TRBV20-1 and TRBJ1-2; 8 nucleotides agree with TRBD1. The CDR3 spans 13 residues. Germline loops: CDR1 DFQATT, CDR2 SNEGSKA (reference sequence). Unmatched junction bases numbered 6, after V lost 5 bases and J lost 4 bases. The CDR3 is CSAGTGSAYGYTF. In nucleotides, the CDR3 is TGCAGTGCTGGGACAGGCTCAGCCTATGGCTACACCTTC.

This clonotype was seen a handful of times. The chain combines TRBV18 with TRBJ1-1; no firm D call. The CDR3 has 13 residues. Germline loops: CDR1 KGHSH, CDR2 LQKENI. V lost 3 bases to trimming and J lost 1 base, with 6 bases between them. The CDR3, as DNA: TGTGCCAGCTCACCGGTGGAGAACACTGAAGCTTTCTTT. Its protein is CASSPVENTEAFF.

The chain combines TRBV4-1 with TRBJ2-3; D remains ambiguous. Germline V gives CDR1 MGHRA, CDR2 YSYEKL. Trimming stripped 0 bases from V and 8 bases from J, with 9 bases between. CDR3 length: 13 amino acids. CDR3 DNA: TGCGCCAGCAGCCAAGATGGTCTCGGTACGCAGTATTTT. It codes for CASSQDGLGTQYF.

The gene calls are TRBV20-1 and TRBJ2-3; perhaps TRBD2 as D (7 bases). Germline CDR1 and CDR2: DFQATT and SNEGSKA (reference sequence). The CDR3 length is 14 residues. The V gene lost 8 bases and the J gene lost 5 bases, with 20 bases spanning the gap. CDR3 amino acids: CSLLWGGREDTQYF. CDR3 nucleotide sequence: TGCAGTCTCCTGTGGGGGGGCCGAGAAGATACGCAGTATTTT.

The gene calls are TRBV5-1 and TRBJ1-1; D gene unclear. The germline V gene encodes CDR1 SGHRS and CDR2 YFSETQ. Trimming took 0 bases from V and 1 from J, leaving 10 bases between them. The CDR3 is 15 residues long. In DNA, the CDR3 is TGCGCCAGCAGCTTGGGTAGAGGGAAGAACACTGAAGCTTTCTTT. Translation: CASSLGRGKNTEAFF.

This clonotype was detected only a few times. CDR3 sequence: CASSVRDTQYF. DNA of the CDR3: TGTGCCAGCAGTGTACGAGATACGCAGTATTTT. This chain connects TRBV2 to TRBJ2-3; D gene uncertain. V gave up 4 bases and J gave up 5 bases, with 4 bases separating them. The CDR3 is 11 residues long. Germline-derived CDR1 and CDR2 are SNHLY and FYNNEI.

In this sample, this clonotype turned up a few times. This sequence joins TRBV7-2 and TRBJ2-1; the D gene could be TRBD1 or TRBD2 (6 bases each). Germline CDR1 SGHTA, CDR2 FQGNSA. The CDR3 length is 17 residues. V gave up 5 bases and J gave up 0 bases, with 17 bases separating them. This CDR3 reads CASSLGGGRSSYNEQFF. The CDR3 region has the DNA TGTGCCAGCAGCCTCGGAGGGGGGAGGAGCTCCTACAATGAGCAGTTCTTC.

The gene calls are TRBV6-9 and TRBJ1-2; D not certain. The V gene's germline CDR1 is MNHGY and CDR2 SVAAGI. With 6 bases removed from V and 3 bases from J, the gap between germline ends came to 11 bases. The CDR3 loop spans 13 amino acids. DNA for the CDR3: TGTGCCAGCAGCCCTACAGCCTACTATGGCTACACCTTC. As protein: CASSPTAYYGYTF.

This clonotype occurred many times. The genes are TRBV29-1 and TRBJ2-5, with TRBD2 matching 11 bases. The CDR3 spans 14 residues. V trimming: 0 bases; J trimming: 5 bases; junction bases outside the gene matches: 2. Germline CDR1 SQVTM, CDR2 ANQGSEA. The CDR3 region has the DNA TGCAGCGTTGAAGATAGCGGGAGGGTTGAGACCCAGTACTTC. Its protein is CSVEDSGRVETQYF.

V and J are TRBV12-3 or TRBV12-4 and TRBJ1-1, with D possibly being TRBD1 (5 bases). The CDR3 sequence is 15 residues long. Trimming cost V 4 bases and J 3 bases, with 15 bases left between them. The CDR3 DNA sequence: TGTGCCAGCAGTTCCACGGGGGAGGAACACACTGAAGCTTTCTTT. It translates to CASSSTGEEHTEAFF.

The chain links TRBV12-3 or TRBV12-4 to TRBJ2-7; the match to TRBD2 covers 9 bases. This CDR3 is built from 13 residues. J lost 0 bases, V lost 6 bases, and 0 bases had no gene match. The DNA of the CDR3 is TGTGCCAGCAGACTAGCGGGCTCCTACGAGCAGTACTTC. Its protein is CASRLAGSYEQYF.

This chain joins TRBV10-2 and TRBJ2-1; 11 bases align to TRBD2. The CDR3 loop spans 12 amino acids. The germline CDR1 and CDR2 sequences are WSHSY and SAAADI. Trimming at V came to 10 bases and at J to 8 bases, leaving 4 bases not matched to a gene. CDR3 amino acids: CATRTSGYEQFF. The DNA of the CDR3 is TGCGCCACTAGGACTAGCGGGTATGAGCAGTTCTTC.

V and J are TRBV21-1 and TRBJ1-4. TRBV21-1 is marked as a pseudogene. CDR3 length: 16 residues. The CDR3 region is CASSSFPLALDEKLFF. In DNA form, the CDR3 reads TGTGCCAGCAGCTCCTTCCCACTTGCGCTGGATGAAAAACTGTTTTTT.

Worth noting for this clonotype: Germline and junction disagree at one end, which may indicate a read error. V gene TRBV24-1 combines with J gene TRBJ2-1; D perhaps matches TRBD1 (5 bases). The CDR3 consists of 15 residues. Per germline, CDR1 KGHDR and CDR2 SFDVKD. DNA of the CDR3: TGTGCCACCAGTGATGTGTGGGCGAGCAGGGATGAGCAGTTATTC. Protein sequence: CATSDVWASRDEQLF.

In its sample, this clonotype was seen a few times. V usage is TRBV12-3 or TRBV12-4 and J usage is TRBJ2-7; D possibly corresponds to TRBD2 (6 bases). Between the trimmed V and J ends, which lost 7 bases and 6 bases, there was a span of 19 bases. The CDR3 totals 14 residues. CDR3 sequence: CASTSRDLAGEQYF. CDR3 DNA sequence: TGTGCCAGCACCTCCCGGGACTTAGCTGGCGAGCAGTACTTC.